This TCR beta chain was found in a study of CD8 T cells in Susac syndrome. With random hexamers, reverse transcription was performed on roughly 0.5 to 1 ug of RNA. TCRdb reanalysed the immunoSEQ multiplex PCR reads using MiXCR and keeps one entry per CDR3 protein. The sample has 150,000 to 200,000 distinct CDR3 sequences; just under 95% are singletons. Points on this clonotype: Sequence at one end of the junction differs from germline and may be a read error.

Germline loops: CDR1 DFQATT, CDR2 SNEGSKA (reference sequence). This CDR3 contains 16 residues. This rearrangement joins TRBV20-1 to TRBJ2-3; 9 nucleotides match TRBD2. This receptor was obtained from a human donor in good health. Input material: CD4+ T cells from PBMCs. CDR3 in amino acids: CSARGVLAGITDTQYF. The CDR3 DNA sequence: TGCAGCGCTAGAGGGGTGCTAGCGGGGATCACAGATACGCAGTATTTT.